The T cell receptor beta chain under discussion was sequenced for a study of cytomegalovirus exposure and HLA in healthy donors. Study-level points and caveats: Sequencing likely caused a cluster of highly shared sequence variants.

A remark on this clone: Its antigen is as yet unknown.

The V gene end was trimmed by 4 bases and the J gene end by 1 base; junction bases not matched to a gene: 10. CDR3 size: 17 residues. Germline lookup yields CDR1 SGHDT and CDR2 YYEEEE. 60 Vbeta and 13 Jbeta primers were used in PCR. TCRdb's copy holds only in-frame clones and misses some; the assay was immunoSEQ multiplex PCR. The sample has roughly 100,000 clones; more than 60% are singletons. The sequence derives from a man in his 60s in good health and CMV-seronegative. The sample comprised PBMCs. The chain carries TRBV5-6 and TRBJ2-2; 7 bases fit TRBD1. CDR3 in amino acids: CASSQNRDSMNTGELFF. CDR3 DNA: TGTGCCAGCAGCCAGAATCGGGACAGCATGAACACCGGGGAGCTGTTTTTT.